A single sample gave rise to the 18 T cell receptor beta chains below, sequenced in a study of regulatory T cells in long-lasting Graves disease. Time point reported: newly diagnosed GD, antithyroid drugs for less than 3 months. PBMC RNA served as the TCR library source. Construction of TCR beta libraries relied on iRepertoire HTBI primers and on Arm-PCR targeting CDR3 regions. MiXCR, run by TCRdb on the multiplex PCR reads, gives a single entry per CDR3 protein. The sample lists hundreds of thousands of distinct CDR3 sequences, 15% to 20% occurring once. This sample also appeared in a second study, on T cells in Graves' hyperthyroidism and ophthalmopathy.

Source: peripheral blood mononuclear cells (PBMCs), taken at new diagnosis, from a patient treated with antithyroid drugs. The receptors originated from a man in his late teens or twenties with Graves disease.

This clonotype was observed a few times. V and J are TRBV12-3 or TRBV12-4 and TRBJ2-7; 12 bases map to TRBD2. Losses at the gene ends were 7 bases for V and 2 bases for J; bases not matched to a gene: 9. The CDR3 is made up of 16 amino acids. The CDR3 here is CASTGRLAGEPYEQYF. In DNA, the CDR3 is TGTGCCAGCACCGGCAGACTAGCGGGAGAACCCTACGAGCAGTACTTC.

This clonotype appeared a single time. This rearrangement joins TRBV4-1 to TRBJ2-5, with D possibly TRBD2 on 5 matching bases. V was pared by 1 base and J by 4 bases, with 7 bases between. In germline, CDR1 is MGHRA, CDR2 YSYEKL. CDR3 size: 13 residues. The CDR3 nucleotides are TGCGCCAGCAGCCAAGCGGGGAGAGAGACCCAGTACTTC. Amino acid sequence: CASSQAGRETQYF.

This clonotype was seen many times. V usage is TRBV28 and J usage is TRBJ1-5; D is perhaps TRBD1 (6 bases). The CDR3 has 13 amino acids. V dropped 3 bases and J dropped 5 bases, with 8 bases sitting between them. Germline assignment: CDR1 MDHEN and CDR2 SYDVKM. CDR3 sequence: CASSFGQHQPQHF. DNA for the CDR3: TGTGCCAGCAGTTTTGGACAGCATCAGCCCCAGCATTTT.

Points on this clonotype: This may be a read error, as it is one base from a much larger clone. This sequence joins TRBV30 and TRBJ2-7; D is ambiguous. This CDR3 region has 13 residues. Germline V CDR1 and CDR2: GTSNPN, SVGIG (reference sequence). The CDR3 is CAWRVLPYYEQYF. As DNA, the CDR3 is TGTGCCTGGCGTGTACTCCCCTACTACGAGCAGTACTTC.

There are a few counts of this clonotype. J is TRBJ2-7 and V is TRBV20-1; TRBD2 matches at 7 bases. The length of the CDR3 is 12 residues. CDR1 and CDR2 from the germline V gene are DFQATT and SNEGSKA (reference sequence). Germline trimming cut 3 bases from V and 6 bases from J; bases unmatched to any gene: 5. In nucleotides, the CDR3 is TGCAGTGCTAGGCGGGAGTCGGGCGAGCAGTACTTC. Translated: CSARRESGEQYF.

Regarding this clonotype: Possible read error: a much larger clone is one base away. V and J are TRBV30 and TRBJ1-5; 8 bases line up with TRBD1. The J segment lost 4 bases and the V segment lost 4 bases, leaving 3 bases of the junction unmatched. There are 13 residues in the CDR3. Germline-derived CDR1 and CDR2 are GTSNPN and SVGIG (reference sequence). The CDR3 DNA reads TGTGCCTGGAACCGGGACAGGAATCAGCCCCAGCATTTT. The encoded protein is CAWNRDRNQPQHF.

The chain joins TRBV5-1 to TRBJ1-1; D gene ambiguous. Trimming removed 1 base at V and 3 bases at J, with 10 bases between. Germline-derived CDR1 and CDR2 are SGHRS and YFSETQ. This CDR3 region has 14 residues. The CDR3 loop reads CASSLNRPDTEAFF. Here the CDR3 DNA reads TGCGCCAGCAGCTTGAATCGGCCGGACACTGAAGCTTTCTTT.

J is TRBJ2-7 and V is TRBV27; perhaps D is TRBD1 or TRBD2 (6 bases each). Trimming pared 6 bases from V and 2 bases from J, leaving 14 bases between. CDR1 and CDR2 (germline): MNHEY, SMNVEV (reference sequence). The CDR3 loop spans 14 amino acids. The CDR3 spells CASRPRGEAYEQYF. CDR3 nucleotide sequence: TGTGCCAGCAGGCCAAGGGGGGAGGCCTACGAGCAGTACTTC.

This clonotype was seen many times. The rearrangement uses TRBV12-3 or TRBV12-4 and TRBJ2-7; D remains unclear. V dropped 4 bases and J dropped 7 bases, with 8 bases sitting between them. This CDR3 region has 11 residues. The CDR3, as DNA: TGTGCCAGCAGTTCGTTAGTTGAGCAGTACTTC. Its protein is CASSSLVEQYF.

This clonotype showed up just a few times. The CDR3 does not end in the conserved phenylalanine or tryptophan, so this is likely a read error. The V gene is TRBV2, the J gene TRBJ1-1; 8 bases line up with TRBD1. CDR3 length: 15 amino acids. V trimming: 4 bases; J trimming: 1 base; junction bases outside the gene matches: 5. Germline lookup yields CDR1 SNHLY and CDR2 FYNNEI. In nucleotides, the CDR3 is TGTGCCAGCAGTGGCCGGACAGGGCGGAACACTGAAGCTTTCTCT. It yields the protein CASSGRTGRNTEAFS.

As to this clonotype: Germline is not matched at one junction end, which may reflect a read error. In DNA form, the CDR3 reads TGTGCCAACAGTCCAGACAGGGTTGGTGAAAAACTGTTTTTT. The encoded protein is CANSPDRVGEKLFF. V is TRBV27 and J is TRBJ1-4; 7 bases align to TRBD1. The CDR3 has 14 amino acids. The germline CDR1 and CDR2 sequences are MNHEY and SMNVEV (reference sequence).

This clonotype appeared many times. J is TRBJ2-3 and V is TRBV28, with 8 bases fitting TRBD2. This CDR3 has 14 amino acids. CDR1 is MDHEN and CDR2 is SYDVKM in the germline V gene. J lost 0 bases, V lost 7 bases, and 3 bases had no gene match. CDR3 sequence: CASKPGGSTDTQYF. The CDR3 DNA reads TGTGCCAGCAAACCGGGAGGGAGCACAGATACGCAGTATTTT.

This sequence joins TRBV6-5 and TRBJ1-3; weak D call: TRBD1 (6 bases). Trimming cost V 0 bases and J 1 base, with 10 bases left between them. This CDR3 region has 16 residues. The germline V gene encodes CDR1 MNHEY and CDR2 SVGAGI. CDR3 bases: TGTGCCAGCAGTTACTCTCGGGGGGCTTCTGGAAACACCATATATTTT. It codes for CASSYSRGASGNTIYF.

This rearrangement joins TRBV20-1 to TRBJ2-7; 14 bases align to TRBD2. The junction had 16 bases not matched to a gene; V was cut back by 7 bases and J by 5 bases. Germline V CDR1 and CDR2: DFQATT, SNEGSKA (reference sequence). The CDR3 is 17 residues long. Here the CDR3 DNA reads TGCAGTGTTCCCGGGAGACTAGCGGGAGGGCCGGGGCACGAGCAGTACTTC. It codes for CSVPGRLAGGPGHEQYF.

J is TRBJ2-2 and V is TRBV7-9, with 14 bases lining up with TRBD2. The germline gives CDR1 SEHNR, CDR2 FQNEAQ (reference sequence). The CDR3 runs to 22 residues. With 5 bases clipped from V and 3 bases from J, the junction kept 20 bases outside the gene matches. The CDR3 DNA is TGTGCCAGCAGCCCCGAGGGGCGTACCGGGACTAGCGGGAGCGGGTACACCGGGGAGCTGTTTTTT. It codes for CASSPEGRTGTSGSGYTGELFF.

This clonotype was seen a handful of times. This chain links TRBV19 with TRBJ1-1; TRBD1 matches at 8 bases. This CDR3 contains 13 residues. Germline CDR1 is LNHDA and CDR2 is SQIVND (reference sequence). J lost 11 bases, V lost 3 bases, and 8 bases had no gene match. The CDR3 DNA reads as TGTGCCAGTAGTATTCCCGGGACAGGAGGGGCTTTCTTT. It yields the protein CASSIPGTGGAFF.

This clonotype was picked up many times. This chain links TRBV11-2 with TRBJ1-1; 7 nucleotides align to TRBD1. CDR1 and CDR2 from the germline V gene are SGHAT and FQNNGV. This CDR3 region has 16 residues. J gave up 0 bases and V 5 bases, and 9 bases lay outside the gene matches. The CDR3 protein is CASSPHEGAMNTEAFF. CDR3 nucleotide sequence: TGTGCCAGCAGCCCCCATGAGGGGGCGATGAACACTGAAGCTTTCTTT.

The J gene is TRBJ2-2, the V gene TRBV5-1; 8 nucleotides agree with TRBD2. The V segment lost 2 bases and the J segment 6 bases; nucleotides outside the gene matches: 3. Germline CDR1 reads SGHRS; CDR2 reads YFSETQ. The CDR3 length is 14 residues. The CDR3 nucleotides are TGCGCCAGCAGCTTCGGGGGGGCGTCCGGGGAGCTGTTTTTT. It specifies CASSFGGASGELFF.